Below are 13 T cell receptor beta chains sequenced from a single sample in a study of blood T cell repertoires in COVID-19. Measured with immunoSEQ multiplex PCR; TCRdb has only the in-frame clones, and not every one. This sample has over 150,000 clones, with under 90% found just once. The specimen was peripheral blood. The receptors come from an elderly woman with active or convalescent COVID-19.

V usage is TRBV7-9 and J usage is TRBJ2-7; TRBD1 agrees at 11 bases. The CDR3 extends over 16 amino acids. V lost 1 base, J lost 3 bases, and 5 bases stayed unmatched. Germline CDR1 is SEHNR and CDR2 is FQNEAQ (reference sequence). CDR3 bases: TGTGCCAGCAGCTTAGGGACAGGGGGCTTCGTCTACGAGCAGTACTTC. Amino acid sequence: CASSLGTGGFVYEQYF.

The chain combines TRBV28 with TRBJ2-5; a possible D gene is TRBD1 (5 bases). V was cut by 1 base and J by 2 bases, with 11 bases left in between. The CDR3 totals 15 residues. The V gene's germline CDR1 is MDHEN and CDR2 SYDVKM. The CDR3 nucleotides are TGTGCCAGCAGTTTATTAAGGGGTGAGCAAGAGACCCAGTACTTC. This sequence encodes CASSLLRGEQETQYF.

This clone appeared a single time. DNA of the CDR3: TGTGCCAGCACCACCAGTGTGGAGACCCAGTACTTC. It specifies CASTTSVETQYF. The genes are TRBV6-6 and TRBJ2-5, with D uncertain. CDR3 size: 12 residues. Germline CDR1 reads MNHNY; CDR2 reads SVGAGI (reference sequence). Trimming stripped 7 bases from V and 5 bases from J, with 11 bases between.

The chain joins TRBV30 to TRBJ2-1; 12 positions match TRBD2. The V segment lost 2 bases and the J segment 3 bases; nucleotides outside the gene matches: 5. The CDR3 totals 16 residues. CDR1 and CDR2 from the germline V gene are GTSNPN and SVGIG (reference sequence). DNA of the CDR3: TGTGCCTGGAGTCAGCGACTAGCGGGAGTCTACAATGAGCAGTTCTTC. This sequence encodes CAWSQRLAGVYNEQFF.

This rearrangement joins TRBV5-5 to TRBJ1-5; TRBD1 might be the D (6 bases). Looked up from germline, CDR1 is SGHKS and CDR2 is YYEKEE (reference sequence). This CDR3 has 15 residues. The V and J ends lost 1 base and 7 bases respectively, with 15 bases between them. The CDR3 bases are TGTGCCAGCAGCTTGATTTCTGGGGGCGGGCAGCCCCAGCATTTT. Translated: CASSLISGGGQPQHF.

This chain connects TRBV27 to TRBJ1-2; D gene ambiguous. The germline gives CDR1 MNHEY, CDR2 SMNVEV (reference sequence). The CDR3 is made up of 14 amino acids. V was shortened by 3 bases and J by 3 bases, with 11 bases between the two germline ends. The CDR3 region is CASSLRGLDYGYTF. The CDR3 DNA is TGTGCCAGCAGTTTGCGGGGTCTAGACTATGGCTACACCTTC.

V and J are TRBV10-2 and TRBJ2-1; no clear D gene. The CDR3 runs to 13 residues. Germline CDR1 is WSHSY and CDR2 is SAAADI. V lost 6 bases and J lost 7, with 13 bases in between. CDR3 nucleotides: TGCGCCAGCAGCCCACGGGTCTGGAATGAGCAGTTCTTC. Amino acids: CASSPRVWNEQFF.

This clone appeared a single time. The chain employs TRBV4-1 and TRBJ2-7; maybe TRBD2 (6 bases). The V gene's germline CDR1 is MGHRA and CDR2 YSYEKL. The length of the CDR3 is 16 residues. With 0 bases removed from V and 2 bases from J, the gap between germline ends came to 14 bases. The CDR3 bases are TGCGCCAGCAGCCAAGATCGGGGAGGCGACGCCTACGAGCAGTACTTC. Its translation: CASSQDRGGDAYEQYF.

This clone appeared once. The V call is TRBV3-1 (or the pseudogene TRBV3-2), the J call TRBJ2-7; 11 bases map to TRBD2. Germline V gene sequence: CDR1 LGHDT, CDR2 YNNKEL (reference sequence). The CDR3 is 17 amino acids. V gave up 1 base and J gave up 3 bases; unmatched junction bases: 8. The CDR3 here is CASSQATSGMSSYEQYF. In DNA form, the CDR3 reads TGTGCCAGCAGCCAAGCGACTAGCGGGATGAGCAGCTACGAGCAGTACTTC.

The rearrangement uses TRBV6-6 and TRBJ1-5, with D unclear. This CDR3 comprises 14 residues. V lost 6 bases and J lost 0, with 9 bases in between. From germline, CDR1 is MNHNY and CDR2 SVGAGI (reference sequence). The CDR3 is CASSQSDSNQPQHF. CDR3 DNA: TGTGCCAGCAGCCAAAGCGATAGCAATCAGCCCCAGCATTTT.

This clone appeared a single time. This chain connects TRBV4-1 to TRBJ1-1; D might be TRBD1 (5 bases). The CDR3 totals 14 residues. Germline V lookup: CDR1 MGHRA, CDR2 YSYEKL. V was trimmed by 0 bases and J by 6 bases, leaving 11 bases between them. The CDR3 coding sequence is TGCGCCAGCAGCCAAGATCAAGGGGCCCCTGAAGCTTTCTTT. This gives the protein CASSQDQGAPEAFF.

The chain joins TRBV10-3 to TRBJ1-5, with 9 bases fitting TRBD1. The CDR3 covers 13 residues. Germline CDR1 reads ENHRY; CDR2 reads SYGVKD. V was clipped by 5 bases and J by 9 bases; unmatched bases: 5. CDR3: CAISIDRGRPQHF. The CDR3 DNA sequence: TGTGCCATCAGTATTGACAGGGGGAGGCCCCAGCATTTT.

This rearrangement joins TRBV9 to TRBJ2-7, with TRBD2 identical over 7 bases. V lost 0 bases and J lost 7; bases outside the gene matches: 4. Germline lookup yields CDR1 SGDLS and CDR2 YYNGEE. The CDR3 is 13 residues long. This CDR3 is CASSVEGRGEQYF. CDR3 DNA sequence: TGTGCCAGCAGCGTAGAGGGGAGGGGAGAGCAGTACTTC. Using reference TRBV9 and TRBJ2-7 for the parts outside the CDR3, the full variable domain is DSGVTQTPKHLITATGQRVTLRCSPRSGDLSVYWYQQSLDQGLQFLIQYYNGEERAKGNILERFSAQQFPDLHSELNLSSLELGDSALYFCASSVEGRGEQYFGPGTRLTVT.